The 14 T cell receptor beta chains reported below all come from one sample, sequenced in a study of control samples from healthy donors and cancer patients. The assay was immunoSEQ multiplex PCR, and TCRdb's table has in-frame clones only and misses some. The table lists just over 150,000 clones, 70% to 90% of them singletons, with around 12% in the top ten. Sequencing used blood. All receptors come from a man aged 25-45 years in good health.

The rearrangement uses TRBV18 and TRBJ2-5; the D gene is possibly TRBD2 (5 bases). Per germline, CDR1 KGHSH and CDR2 LQKENI. The V end lost 3 bases, the J end lost 4 bases, and 9 bases lay between the germline ends. CDR3 length: 13 residues. CDR3 coding DNA: TGTGCCAGCTCACCCTTGGAGGTAGAGACCCAGTACTTC. This sequence encodes CASSPLEVETQYF.

The chain combines TRBV7-2 with TRBJ1-4; perhaps TRBD1 as D (5 bases). V lost 1 base to trimming and J lost 4 bases, with 19 bases between them. The CDR3 is made up of 18 amino acids. Germline CDR1 and CDR2: SGHTA and FQGNSA. The CDR3 DNA follows: TGTGCCAGCAGCTTAGGGGTCAGGGCAGACCTTTTTAATGAAAAACTGTTTTTT. The encoded protein is CASSLGVRADLFNEKLFF.

This clone has just one count. The rearrangement joins TRBV4-1 to TRBJ2-7; D could derive from TRBD1 or TRBD2 (6 bases each). Trimming stripped 3 bases from V and 5 bases from J, with 11 bases between. This CDR3 has 13 residues. Germline V CDR1 and CDR2: MGHRA, YSYEKL. CDR3 sequence: CASSQEGHNEQYF. The CDR3 bases are TGCGCCAGCAGCCAGGAGGGACATAACGAGCAGTACTTC.

The J gene is TRBJ1-3, the V gene TRBV14; 10 nucleotides match TRBD1. With 5 bases clipped from V and 8 bases from J, the junction kept 9 bases outside the gene matches. The CDR3 extends over 15 amino acids. Germline lookup yields CDR1 SGHDN and CDR2 FVKESK. CDR3 bases: TGTGCCAGCAGCGATCGGGACAGGGGTGTAGACACCATATATTTT. Translating gives CASSDRDRGVDTIYF.

V usage is TRBV14 and J usage is TRBJ1-2; unclear D gene. This CDR3 contains 12 residues. The V gene's germline CDR1 is SGHDN and CDR2 FVKESK. V was cut by 3 bases and J by 3 bases, with 5 bases left in between. CDR3 nucleotide sequence: TGTGCCAGCAGCCACGATCACTATGGCTACACCTTC. This sequence encodes CASSHDHYGYTF.

V is TRBV28 and J is TRBJ1-1; D perhaps matches TRBD1 (6 bases). The CDR3 has 12 amino acids. Trimming shortened V by 5 bases and J by 11 bases, and 15 bases separated the two germline ends. The germline V gene encodes CDR1 MDHEN and CDR2 SYDVKM. The CDR3 DNA follows: TGTGCCAGCAGTATTAACAGGGTGGTGGCTTTCTTT. The encoded protein is CASSINRVVAFF.

The chain uses TRBV7-9 and TRBJ1-1; no clear D. V was trimmed by 0 bases and J by 3 bases, leaving 11 bases between them. The CDR3 spans 15 residues. The germline gives CDR1 SEHNR, CDR2 FQNEAQ (reference sequence). The CDR3 protein is CASSLAGGRDTEAFF. CDR3 in DNA: TGTGCCAGCAGCTTAGCCGGAGGGAGAGACACTGAAGCTTTCTTT.

The chain recombines TRBV21-1 with TRBJ1-1. TRBV21-1 is an annotated pseudogene. CDR3 length: 12 residues. This chain's CDR3 is CARYDLNTEAFF. The DNA of the CDR3 is TGTGCCAGATACGACTTGAACACTGAAGCTTTCTTT.

The chain links TRBV25-1 to TRBJ2-5; 10 bases agree with TRBD1. This CDR3 has 17 residues. J gave up 3 bases and V 7 bases, and 14 bases lay outside the gene matches. Germline CDR1 reads MGHDK; CDR2 reads SYGVNS. CDR3 in amino acids: CASTPRQGARGKETQYF. In DNA form, the CDR3 reads TGTGCCAGCACCCCCCGACAGGGGGCGCGGGGAAAAGAGACCCAGTACTTC.

The chain uses TRBV6-2 or TRBV6-3 and TRBJ2-7; TRBD1 aligns across 7 bases. Germline lookup yields CDR1 MNHEY and CDR2 SVGEGT. The CDR3 is 14 amino acids. V dropped 5 bases and J dropped 5; count of bases not matched to a gene: 9. CDR3 nucleotides: TGTGCCAGCAGTCTGGACAGGATCCTGAACGAGCAGTACTTC. The encoded protein is CASSLDRILNEQYF.

This chain joins TRBV4-2 and TRBJ2-7; possibly TRBD1 for D (5 bases). The CDR3 spans 16 residues. V was clipped by 3 bases and J by 0 bases, with 15 bases between them. The germline V gene has CDR1 LGHNA and CDR2 YNFKEQ. The CDR3 region is CASSQPLGQNSYEQYF. The CDR3 DNA sequence: TGTGCCAGCAGCCAGCCCCTGGGGCAAAACTCCTACGAGCAGTACTTC.

The chain is built from TRBV7-8 and TRBJ2-2, with 9 bases that match TRBD1. J was trimmed by 8 bases and V by 7 bases; bases with no gene match: 14. The CDR3 contains 16 residues. Germline V lookup: CDR1 SGHVS, CDR2 FQNEAQ. For the CDR3, the DNA is TGTGCCAGCACCCCACCCGGACAGGGGCTTAGGGGGGAGCTGTTTTTT. Its translation is CASTPPGQGLRGELFF.

This sequence joins TRBV10-2 and TRBJ2-5; 9 bases are shared with TRBD2. Germline CDR1 reads WSHSY; CDR2 reads SAAADI. The CDR3 is made up of 16 amino acids. Germline trimming cut 7 bases from V and 1 base from J; bases unmatched to any gene: 10. The CDR3 DNA sequence: TGCGCCAGCACCAAATCTGGGACTAGCCGCCAAGAGACCCAGTACTTC. Protein product: CASTKSGTSRQETQYF.

The chain recombines TRBV12-5 with TRBJ2-1; D unclear. The germline gives CDR1 LGHNT, CDR2 FRNRAP. This CDR3 has 12 residues. V was shortened by 6 bases and J by 6 bases, with 9 bases between the two germline ends. The CDR3 region has the DNA TGTGCTAGTGGCTCCGTCTTCAATGAGCAGTTCTTC. As protein: CASGSVFNEQFF.